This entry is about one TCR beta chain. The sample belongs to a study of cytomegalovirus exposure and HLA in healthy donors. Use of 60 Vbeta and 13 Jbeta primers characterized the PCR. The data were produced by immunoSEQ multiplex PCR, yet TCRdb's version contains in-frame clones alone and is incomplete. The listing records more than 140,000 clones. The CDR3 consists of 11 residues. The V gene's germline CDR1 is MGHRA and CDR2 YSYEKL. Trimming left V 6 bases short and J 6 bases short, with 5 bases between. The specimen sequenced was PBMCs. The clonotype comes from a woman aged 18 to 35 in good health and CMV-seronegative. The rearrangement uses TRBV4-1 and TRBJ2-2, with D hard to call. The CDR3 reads CASRFSGELFF. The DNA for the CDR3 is TGCGCCAGCAGGTTCTCCGGGGAGCTGTTTTTT.